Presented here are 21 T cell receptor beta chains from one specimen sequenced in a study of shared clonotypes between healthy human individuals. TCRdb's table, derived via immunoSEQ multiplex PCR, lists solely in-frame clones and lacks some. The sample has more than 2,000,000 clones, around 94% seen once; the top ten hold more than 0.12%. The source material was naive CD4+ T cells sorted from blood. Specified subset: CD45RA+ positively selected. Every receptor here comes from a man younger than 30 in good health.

Here the CDR3 DNA reads TGTGCCAGCAGCTCTTCTTATGAGCAGTTCTTC. Encoded protein: CASSSSYEQFF. The chain combines TRBV5-4 with TRBJ2-1; no reliable D call. V lost 3 bases to trimming and J lost 8 bases, with 6 bases between them. Germline V lookup: CDR1 SGHNT, CDR2 YYREEE (reference sequence). The CDR3 runs 11 residues.

The CDR3 region has the DNA TGCAGTGCTCAGGGCGACGGGCAGTACTTC. Encoded protein: CSAQGDGQYF. The genes are TRBV20-1 and TRBJ2-7; a possible D gene is TRBD1 (5 bases). Trimming pared 5 bases from V and 9 bases from J, leaving 11 bases between. Per the germline V gene, CDR1 is DFQATT and CDR2 is SNEGSKA (reference sequence). This CDR3 has 10 residues.

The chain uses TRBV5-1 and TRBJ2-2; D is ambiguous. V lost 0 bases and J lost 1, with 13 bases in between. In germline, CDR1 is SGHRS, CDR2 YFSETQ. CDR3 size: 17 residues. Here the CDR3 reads CASSLASGDKNTGELFF. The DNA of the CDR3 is TGCGCCAGCAGCTTGGCCTCAGGAGACAAGAACACCGGGGAGCTGTTTTTT.

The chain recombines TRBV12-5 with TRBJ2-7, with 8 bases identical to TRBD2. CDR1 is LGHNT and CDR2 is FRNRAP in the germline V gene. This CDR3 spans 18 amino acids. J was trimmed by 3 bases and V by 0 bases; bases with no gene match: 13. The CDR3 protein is CASGLVLTGLAGNYEQYF. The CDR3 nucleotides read TGTGCTAGTGGTTTGGTACTAACAGGACTAGCCGGAAACTACGAGCAGTACTTC.

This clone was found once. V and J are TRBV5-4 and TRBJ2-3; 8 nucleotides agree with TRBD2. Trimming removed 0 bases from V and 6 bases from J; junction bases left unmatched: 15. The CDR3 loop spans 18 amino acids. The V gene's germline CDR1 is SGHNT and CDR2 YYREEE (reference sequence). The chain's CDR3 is CASSLVGLAGPSRDTQYF. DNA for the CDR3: TGTGCCAGCAGCTTGGTTGGTCTAGCGGGTCCCTCGAGGGATACGCAGTATTTT.

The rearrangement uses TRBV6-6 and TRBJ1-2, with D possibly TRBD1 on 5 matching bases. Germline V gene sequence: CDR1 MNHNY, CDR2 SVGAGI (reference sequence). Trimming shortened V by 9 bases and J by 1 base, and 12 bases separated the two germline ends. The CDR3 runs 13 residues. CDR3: CASCLGVNYGYTF. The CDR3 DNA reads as TGTGCCAGTTGCCTAGGGGTTAACTATGGCTACACCTTC.

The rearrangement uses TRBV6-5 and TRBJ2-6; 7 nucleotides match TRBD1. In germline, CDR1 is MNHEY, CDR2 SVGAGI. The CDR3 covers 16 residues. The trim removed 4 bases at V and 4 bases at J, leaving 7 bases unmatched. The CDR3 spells CASSFQGGSGANVLTF. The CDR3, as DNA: TGTGCCAGCAGTTTTCAAGGGGGCTCCGGGGCCAACGTCCTGACTTTC.

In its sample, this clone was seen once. The CDR3 region is CASSKSRSYEQYF. CDR3 nucleotide sequence: TGTGCCAGTAGTAAGTCAAGGTCCTACGAGCAGTACTTC. The rearrangement links TRBV19 to TRBJ2-7; D unclear. The germline V gene has CDR1 LNHDA and CDR2 SQIVND (reference sequence). The CDR3 consists of 13 residues. Trimming left V 4 bases short and J 1 base short, with 8 bases between.

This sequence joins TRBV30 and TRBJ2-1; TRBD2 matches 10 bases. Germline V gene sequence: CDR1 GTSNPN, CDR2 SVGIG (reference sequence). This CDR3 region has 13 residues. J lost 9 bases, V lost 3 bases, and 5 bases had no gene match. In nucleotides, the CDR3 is TGTGCCTGGAGGGATAGCGGGAGGTTTGAGCAGTTCTTC. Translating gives CAWRDSGRFEQFF.

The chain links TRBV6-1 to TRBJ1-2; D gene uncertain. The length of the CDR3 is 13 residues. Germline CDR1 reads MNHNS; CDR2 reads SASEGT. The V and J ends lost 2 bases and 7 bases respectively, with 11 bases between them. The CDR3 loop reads CASSENREGGYTF. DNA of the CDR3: TGTGCCAGCAGTGAAAACCGGGAAGGTGGCTACACCTTC.

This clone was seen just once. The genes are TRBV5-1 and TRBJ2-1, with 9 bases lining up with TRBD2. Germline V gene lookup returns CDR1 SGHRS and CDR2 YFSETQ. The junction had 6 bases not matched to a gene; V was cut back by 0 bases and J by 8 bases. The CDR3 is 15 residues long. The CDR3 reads CASSLAAGGLDEQFF. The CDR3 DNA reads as TGCGCCAGCAGCTTGGCAGCGGGGGGCCTCGATGAGCAGTTCTTC.

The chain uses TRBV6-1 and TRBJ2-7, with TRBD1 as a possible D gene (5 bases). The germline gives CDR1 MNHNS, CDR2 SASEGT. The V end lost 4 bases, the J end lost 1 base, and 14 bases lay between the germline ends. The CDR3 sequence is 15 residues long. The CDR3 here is CASSGPVGASYEQYF. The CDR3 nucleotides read TGTGCCAGCAGTGGGCCCGTAGGGGCTTCCTACGAGCAGTACTTC.

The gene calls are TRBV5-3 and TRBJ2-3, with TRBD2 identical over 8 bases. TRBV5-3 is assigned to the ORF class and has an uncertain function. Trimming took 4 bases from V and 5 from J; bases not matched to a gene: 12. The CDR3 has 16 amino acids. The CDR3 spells CARSGTSGQTRDTQYF. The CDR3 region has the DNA TGTGCCAGAAGCGGAACTAGCGGCCAAACGAGAGATACGCAGTATTTT.

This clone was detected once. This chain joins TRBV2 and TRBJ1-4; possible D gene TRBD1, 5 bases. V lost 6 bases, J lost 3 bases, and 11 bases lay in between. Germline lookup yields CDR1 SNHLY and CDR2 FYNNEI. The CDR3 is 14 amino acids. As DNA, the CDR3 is TGTGCCAGCAGCGCAGGGATTCCTAATGAAAAACTGTTTTTT. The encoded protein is CASSAGIPNEKLFF.

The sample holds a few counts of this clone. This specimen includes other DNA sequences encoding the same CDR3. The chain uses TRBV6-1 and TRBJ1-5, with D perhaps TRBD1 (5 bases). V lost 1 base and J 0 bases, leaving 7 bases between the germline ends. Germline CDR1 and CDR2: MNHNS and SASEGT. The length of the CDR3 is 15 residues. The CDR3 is CASSEGQNSNQPQHF. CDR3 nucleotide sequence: TGTGCCAGCAGTGAAGGACAGAATAGCAATCAGCCCCAGCATTTT.

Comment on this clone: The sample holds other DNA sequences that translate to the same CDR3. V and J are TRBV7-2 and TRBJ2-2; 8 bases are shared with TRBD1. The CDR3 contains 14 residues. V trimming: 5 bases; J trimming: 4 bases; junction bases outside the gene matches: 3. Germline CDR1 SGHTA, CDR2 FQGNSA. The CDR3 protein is CASSLRGRTGELFF. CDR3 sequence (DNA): TGTGCCAGCAGCCTCAGGGGGCGCACCGGGGAGCTGTTTTTT.

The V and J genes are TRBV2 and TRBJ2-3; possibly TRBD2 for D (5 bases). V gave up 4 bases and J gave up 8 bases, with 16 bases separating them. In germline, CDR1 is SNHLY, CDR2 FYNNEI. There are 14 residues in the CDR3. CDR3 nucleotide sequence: TGTGCCAGCAGTGGAAATAGCGCGTGGGGTACGCAGTATTTT. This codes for CASSGNSAWGTQYF.

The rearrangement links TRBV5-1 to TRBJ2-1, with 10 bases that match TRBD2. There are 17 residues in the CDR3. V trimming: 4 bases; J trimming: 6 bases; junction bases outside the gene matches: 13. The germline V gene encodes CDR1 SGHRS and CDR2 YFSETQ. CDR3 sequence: CASSHLGGTSVANEQFF. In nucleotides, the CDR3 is TGCGCCAGCAGCCATCTTGGTGGGACTAGCGTTGCCAATGAGCAGTTCTTC.

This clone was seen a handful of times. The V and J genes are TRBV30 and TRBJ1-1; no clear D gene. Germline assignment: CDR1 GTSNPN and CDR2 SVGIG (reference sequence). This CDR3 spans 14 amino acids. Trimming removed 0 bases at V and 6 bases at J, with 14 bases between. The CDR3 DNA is TGTGCCTGGAGTGTACGGAGGGATTCAGCTGAAGCTTTCTTT. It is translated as CAWSVRRDSAEAFF.

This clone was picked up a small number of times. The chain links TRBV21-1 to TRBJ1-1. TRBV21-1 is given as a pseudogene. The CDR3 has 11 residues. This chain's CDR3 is CASLRGAEAFF. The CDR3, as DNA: TGTGCCAGCCTTCGGGGTGCTGAAGCTTTCTTT.

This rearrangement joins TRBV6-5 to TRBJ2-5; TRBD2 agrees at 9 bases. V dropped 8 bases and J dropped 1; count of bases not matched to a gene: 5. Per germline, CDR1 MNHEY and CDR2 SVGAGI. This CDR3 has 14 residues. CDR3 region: CASGLAGVQETQYF. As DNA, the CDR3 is TGTGCCAGCGGATTAGCGGGAGTCCAAGAGACCCAGTACTTC.